This section outlines one TCR beta chain sequence together with its context. Its antigen remains unidentified. The entry originates in a study of fetal regulatory T cell absence and autoimmunity. At the level of the study: Exocrine pancreas autoimmunity occurred in IPEX patients lacking clinical diabetes.

Study outcomes and limitations: TRB gene family usage was broadly similar in cord blood and pancreas. In IPEX, the enrichment was taken to support antigen-driven autoimmunity before birth.

Assay used: immunoSEQ multiplex PCR; TCRdb lists only in-frame clones, some missing. The table records about 46,000 clones, approximately 83% of them present only once. CDR3 length: 16 amino acids. V was trimmed by 5 bases and J by 0 bases, leaving 17 bases between them. Germline V CDR1 and CDR2: GTSNPN, SVGIG (reference sequence). This rearrangement joins TRBV30 to TRBJ1-5; tentative D call: TRBD1 (6 bases). Sequenced sample: cord blood. This sequence was found in a newborn boy with IPEX syndrome. The CDR3 sequence is CAWDLTGPYSNQPQHF. CDR3 in DNA: TGTGCCTGGGACCTTACAGGGCCCTATAGCAATCAGCCCCAGCATTTT. The variable domain in full, with the rest retrieved from reference TRBV30 and TRBJ1-5, is SQTIHQWPATLVQPVGSPLSLECTVEGTSNPNLYWYRQAAGRGLQLLFYSVGIGQISSEVPQNLSASRPQDRQFILSSKKLLLSDSGFYLCAWDLTGPYSNQPQHFGDGTRLSIL.